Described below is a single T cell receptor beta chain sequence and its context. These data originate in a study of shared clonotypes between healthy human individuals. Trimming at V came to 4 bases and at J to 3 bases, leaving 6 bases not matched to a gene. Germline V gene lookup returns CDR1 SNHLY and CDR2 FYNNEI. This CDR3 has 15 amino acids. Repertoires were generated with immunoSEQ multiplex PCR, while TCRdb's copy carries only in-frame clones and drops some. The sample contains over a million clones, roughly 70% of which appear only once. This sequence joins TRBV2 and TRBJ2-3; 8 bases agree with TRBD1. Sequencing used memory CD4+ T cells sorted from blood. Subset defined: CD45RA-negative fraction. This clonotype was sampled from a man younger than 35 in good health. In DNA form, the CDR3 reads TGTGCCAGCAGTGGAGCAGGGGGCGCGACAGATACGCAGTATTTT. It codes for CASSGAGGATDTQYF.